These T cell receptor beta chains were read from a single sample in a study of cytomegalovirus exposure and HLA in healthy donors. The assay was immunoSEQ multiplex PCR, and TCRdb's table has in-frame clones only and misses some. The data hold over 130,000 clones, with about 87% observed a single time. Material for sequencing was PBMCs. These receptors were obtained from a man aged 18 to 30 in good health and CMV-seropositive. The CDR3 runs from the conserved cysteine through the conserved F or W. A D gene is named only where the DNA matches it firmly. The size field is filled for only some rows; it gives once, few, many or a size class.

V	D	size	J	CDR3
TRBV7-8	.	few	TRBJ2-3	CASSLREGTDTQYF
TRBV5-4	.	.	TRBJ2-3	CASSEDPLRAPDTQYF
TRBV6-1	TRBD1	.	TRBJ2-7	CATQGAVIAYEQYF
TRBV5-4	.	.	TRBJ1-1	CASSTPGMNTEAFF
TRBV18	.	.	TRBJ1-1	CASSSNRPNTEAFF
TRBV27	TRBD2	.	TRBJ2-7	CASSLGGFQGAQYF
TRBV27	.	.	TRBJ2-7	CASSLWHQNEQYF
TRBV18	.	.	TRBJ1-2	CASSPSDTRGYTF
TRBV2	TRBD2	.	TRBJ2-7	CASSARPSGGYEQYF
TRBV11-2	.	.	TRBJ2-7	CASRGRALLYEQYF
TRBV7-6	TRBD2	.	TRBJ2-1	CASSLAGAGGYNEQFF
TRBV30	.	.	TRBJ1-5	CAWSVQGGNQPQHF
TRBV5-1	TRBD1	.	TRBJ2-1	CASSADRGSYNEQFF
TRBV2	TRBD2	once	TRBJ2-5	CASRLAGEETQYF
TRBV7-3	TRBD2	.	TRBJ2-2	CASSMGTSPLSGELFF
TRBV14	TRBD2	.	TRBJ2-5	CASSQRPLTSLATETQYF
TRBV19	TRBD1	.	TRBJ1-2	CASTSGQGYGYTF
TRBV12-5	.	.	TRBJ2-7	CASGLVWTAPAPTYEQYF
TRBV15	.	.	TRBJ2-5	CATSIDRKVKTQYF
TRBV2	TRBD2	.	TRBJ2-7	CASVREGFSYEQYF
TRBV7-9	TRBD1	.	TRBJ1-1	CASNDATGVGTEAFF
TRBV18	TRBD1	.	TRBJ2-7	CASSRERTGDNEQYF
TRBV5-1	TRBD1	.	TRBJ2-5	CASSLEAGGTQYF
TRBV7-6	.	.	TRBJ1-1	CASSFYPRGRLDTEAFF
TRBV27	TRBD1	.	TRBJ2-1	CASSLGTGGNEQFF
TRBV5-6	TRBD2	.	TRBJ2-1	CASSLDPGGSYNEQFF
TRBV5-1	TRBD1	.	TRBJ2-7	CASSLTGGPFLYF
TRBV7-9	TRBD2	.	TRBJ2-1	CASSLDQGLAGVNEQFF
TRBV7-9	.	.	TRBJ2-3	CASSLVISTDTQYF
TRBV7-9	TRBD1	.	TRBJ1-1	CASSFTGTGALRAFF
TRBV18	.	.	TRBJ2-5	CASSPSGRGGETQYF
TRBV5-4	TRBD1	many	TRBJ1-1	CASRHGTAEAFF
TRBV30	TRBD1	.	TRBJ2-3	CAWTSGTADTDTQYF
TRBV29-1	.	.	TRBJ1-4	CSVVEGYEKLFF
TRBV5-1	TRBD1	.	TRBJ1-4	CASSFGQGKEKLFF
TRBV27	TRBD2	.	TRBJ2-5	CASSPRTSLQETQYF
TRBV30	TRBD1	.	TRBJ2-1	CAWSAPGTGVINEQFF
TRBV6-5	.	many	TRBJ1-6	CASSRQDSPLHF
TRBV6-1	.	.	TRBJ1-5	CASRELGPNQPQHF
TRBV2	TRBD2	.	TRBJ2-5	CASSAETSGGVETQYF
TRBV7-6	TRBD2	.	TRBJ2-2	CASSPRTSGGANTGELFF
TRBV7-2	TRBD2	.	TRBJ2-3	CASSFSGSTDTQYF
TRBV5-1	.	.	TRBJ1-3	CASSDSQTSGNTIYF
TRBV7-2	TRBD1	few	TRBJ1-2	CASSLDGTGRINGYTF
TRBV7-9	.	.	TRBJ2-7	CASSLARQGTKQYF
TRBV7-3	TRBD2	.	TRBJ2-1	CASSLSGVLAGGVSEQFF
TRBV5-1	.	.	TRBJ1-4	CASSLGGQGGKLFF
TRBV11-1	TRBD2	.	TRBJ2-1	CASRGTSIPEQFF
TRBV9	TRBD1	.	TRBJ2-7	CASSSGQGPHEQYF